A selection of T cell receptor beta chains follows, all from one sample in a study of cytomegalovirus exposure and HLA in healthy donors. Method: immunoSEQ multiplex PCR; TCRdb's copy keeps in-frame clones and lacks some. Of some 100,000 clones listed, more than 65% are singletons. Sequenced: PBMCs. These receptors were taken from a woman between 18 and 30 years old in good health and CMV-seropositive. CDR3s include the opening cysteine and the closing phenylalanine or tryptophan. Each record gives: D gene, J gene, clone size, V gene, CDR3 protein, CDR3 DNA. D genes are given only for firm matches. Size tells how often a clone was seen (once, few, many) or the class of an expanded clone, and some rows leave it out.

>.|TRBJ2-1|.|TRBV21-1
CASSRKGSGLAGVGCDEQFF
TGTGCCAGCAGCCGGAAGGGATCGGGACTAGCGGGAGTGGGGTGCGATGAGCAGTTCTTC
>.|TRBJ1-1|.|TRBV5-4
CASSPDRSNTEAFF
TGTGCCAGCAGCCCCGACAGATCAAACACTGAAGCTTTCTTT
>TRBD1|TRBJ2-7|.|TRBV6-5
CASSLDRVVEEQYF
TGTGCCAGCAGCCTGGACAGGGTCGTGGAGGAGCAGTACTTC
>TRBD2|TRBJ2-3|.|TRBV4-3
CASSHQLAGGSTDTQYF
TGCGCCAGCAGCCATCAACTAGCGGGGGGGAGCACAGATACGCAGTATTTT
>.|TRBJ2-1|.|TRBV5-1
CASSLDPGLSYNEQFF
TGCGCCAGCAGCTTGGATCCCGGACTTTCCTACAATGAGCAGTTCTTC
>TRBD1|TRBJ2-7|.|TRBV27
CASRPGQGARSSYEQYF
TGTGCCAGCAGACCGGGACAGGGGGCGAGGAGCTCCTACGAGCAGTACTTC
>TRBD2|TRBJ2-5|.|TRBV6-1
CASSEQLAGGQETQYF
TGTGCCAGCAGTGAACAGCTAGCGGGGGGTCAAGAGACCCAGTACTTC
>.|TRBJ2-7|few|TRBV11-3
CASSLAGSYEQYF
TGTGCCAGCAGCTTAGCGGGATCCTACGAGCAGTACTTC
>TRBD2|TRBJ2-2|once|TRBV2
CASGGGRANTGELFF
TGTGCCAGCGGGGGCGGGAGGGCGAACACCGGGGAGCTGTTTTTT
>TRBD2|TRBJ2-1|.|TRBV6-4
CASSVLGLAGGSRNEQFF
TGTGCCAGCAGTGTGTTGGGACTAGCGGGAGGCTCCCGTAATGAGCAGTTCTTC
>TRBD1|TRBJ2-7|.|TRBV28
CASSFRDRVNYEQYF
TGTGCCAGCAGTTTCCGGGACAGGGTTAACTACGAGCAGTACTTC
>.|TRBJ2-5|.|TRBV9
CASSVAEGQETQYF
TGTGCCAGCAGCGTAGCTGAGGGACAAGAGACCCAGTACTTC
>.|TRBJ1-1|.|TRBV6-6
CASSYSSHGNTEAFF
TGTGCCAGCAGTTACTCGAGTCACGGGAACACTGAAGCTTTCTTT
>.|TRBJ1-6|once|TRBV28
CASAFGGSSYNSPLHF
TGTGCCAGCGCCTTCGGCGGGAGCTCCTATAATTCACCCCTCCACTTT
>.|TRBJ1-2|.|TRBV5-1
CASSFRTEDNYGYTF
TGCGCCAGCAGCTTCCGGACAGAGGATAACTATGGCTACACCTTC
>.|TRBJ2-5|.|TRBV5-4
CASSPGVQETQYF
TGTGCCAGCAGCCCGGGGGTCCAAGAGACCCAGTACTTC
>.|TRBJ1-2|.|TRBV6-5
CASRVHGGNYGYTF
TGTGCCAGCAGGGTCCACGGGGGTAACTATGGCTACACCTTC
>TRBD1|TRBJ1-2|.|TRBV19
CASEDRANYGYTF
TGTGCCAGCGAGGACAGGGCTAACTATGGCTACACCTTC
>TRBD1|TRBJ2-3|.|TRBV30
CAWSRGPGDTQYF
TGTGCCTGGAGTAGGGGGCCTGGAGATACGCAGTATTTT
>.|TRBJ1-6|.|TRBV4-1
CASSQRTHKKLRGSPLHF
TGCGCCAGCAGCCAAAGAACCCACAAGAAACTAAGGGGTTCACCCCTCCACTTT
>TRBD1|TRBJ1-1|.|TRBV29-1
CSVSRGAVNTEAFF
TGCAGCGTCTCCAGGGGGGCAGTGAACACTGAAGCTTTCTTT
>.|TRBJ2-7|.|TRBV6-5
CASSYSDGAYEQYF
TGTGCCAGCAGTTACTCAGACGGAGCCTACGAGCAGTACTTC
>TRBD1|TRBJ2-5|once|TRBV2
CASNRDRQETQYF
TGTGCCAGCAACCGGGACAGGCAAGAGACCCAGTACTTC
>TRBD2|TRBJ2-1|.|TRBV5-1
CASSHQGGTSGFGSGSYNEQFF
TGCGCCAGCAGCCATCAGGGAGGGACTAGCGGATTCGGGAGTGGCTCCTACAATGAGCAGTTCTTC
>.|TRBJ2-1|.|TRBV7-9
CASRTGTHNEQFF
TGTGCCAGCAGGACCGGGACTCACAATGAGCAGTTCTTC
>.|TRBJ2-6|few|TRBV7-2
CASTSSGGANVLTF
TGTGCCAGCACATCGTCGGGTGGGGCCAACGTCCTGACTTTC
>TRBD2|TRBJ2-2|.|TRBV19
CASIPSGGAGTGELFF
TGTGCCAGTATACCTAGCGGGGGGGCCGGGACCGGGGAGCTGTTTTTT
>TRBD2|TRBJ2-5|.|TRBV4-3
CASSRTLGGRVSETQYF
TGCGCCAGCAGCCGGACCCTTGGAGGGAGGGTTAGCGAGACCCAGTACTTC
>.|TRBJ1-2|.|TRBV27
CASRTLANYGYTF
TGTGCCAGCAGGACCCTAGCTAACTATGGCTACACCTTC
>TRBD1|TRBJ1-1|.|TRBV27
CASSLSGQGQAFF
TGTGCCAGCAGTTTATCGGGACAGGGCCAAGCTTTCTTT
>TRBD1|TRBJ2-7|.|TRBV19
CASKITGGAMDEQYF
TGTGCCAGTAAGATTACAGGGGGCGCGATGGACGAGCAGTACTTC
>TRBD2|TRBJ2-2|.|TRBV2
CASSETSGGYTGELFF
TGTGCCAGCAGTGAAACTAGCGGGGGGTACACCGGGGAGCTGTTTTTT
>.|TRBJ1-1|.|TRBV5-1
CASSFRGTENTEAFF
TGCGCCAGCAGCTTCCGCGGGACGGAGAACACTGAAGCTTTCTTT
>.|TRBJ2-1|.|TRBV27
CASSTGEVHNEQFF
TGTGCCAGCAGCACGGGAGAAGTTCACAATGAGCAGTTCTTC
>.|TRBJ2-2|.|TRBV19
CASSIQGSRSGELFF
TGTGCCAGTAGTATACAGGGGAGTAGGTCCGGGGAGCTGTTTTTT
>TRBD1|TRBJ2-7|few|TRBV28
CASSSRTGTYEQYF
TGTGCCAGCAGTAGCCGGACAGGGACTTACGAGCAGTACTTC
>.|TRBJ1-1|.|TRBV28
CASSSGVENTEAFF
TGTGCCAGCAGTTCGGGGGTGGAAAACACTGAAGCTTTCTTT
>.|TRBJ1-1|.|TRBV29-1
CSTVKGLGTEAFF
TGCAGCACAGTGAAGGGACTGGGTACTGAAGCTTTCTTT
>.|TRBJ2-1|.|TRBV5-6
CASSAVGRYNEQFF
TGTGCCAGCAGCGCGGTGGGGCGATACAATGAGCAGTTCTTC
>TRBD1|TRBJ2-7|.|TRBV5-5
CASSLGTGTYEQYF
TGTGCCAGCAGCTTGGGGACAGGGACCTACGAGCAGTACTTC
>.|TRBJ2-7|few|TRBV13
CASSFMSITYEQYF
TGTGCCAGCAGCTTTATGAGCATAACCTACGAGCAGTACTTC
>.|TRBJ2-5|.|TRBV9
CASSVGAAQETQYF
TGTGCCAGCAGCGTAGGTGCGGCACAAGAGACCCAGTACTTC
>.|TRBJ2-1|.|TRBV5-4
CASSAGERSYNEQFF
TGTGCCAGCAGCGCCGGCGAGCGGTCCTACAATGAGCAGTTCTTC
>.|TRBJ2-3|.|TRBV18
CASSPRQVRDTQYF
TGTGCCAGCTCACCGCGACAGGTCCGAGATACGCAGTATTTT
>TRBD2|TRBJ2-5|few|TRBV6-1
CASSELAGGQETQYF
TGTGCCAGCAGTGAACTAGCGGGAGGGCAAGAGACCCAGTACTTC
>TRBD2|TRBJ2-1|.|TRBV28
CASSSLGSGSNEQFF
TGTGCCAGCAGCTCCTTGGGGAGCGGGAGCAATGAGCAGTTCTTC
>TRBD1|TRBJ1-1|few|TRBV6-1
CASSTTGYNTEAFF
TGTGCCAGCAGTACGACAGGGTATAACACTGAAGCTTTCTTT
>.|TRBJ2-3|.|TRBV19
CASSSRALAVTDTQYF
TGTGCCAGTAGTAGTAGGGCACTAGCAGTCACAGATACGCAGTATTTT
>TRBD1|TRBJ2-1|.|TRBV11-3
CASSFGQVNNEQFF
TGTGCCAGCAGCTTTGGACAGGTCAACAATGAGCAGTTCTTC
>TRBD2|TRBJ2-3|.|TRBV9
CASSVEASGRGTDTQYF
TGTGCCAGCAGCGTAGAGGCTAGCGGGAGGGGGACAGATACGCAGTATTTT
>TRBD2|TRBJ2-6|.|TRBV4-3
CASSQDGGAGANVLTF
TGCGCCAGCAGCCAAGATGGGGGGGCTGGGGCCAACGTCCTGACTTTC
>.|TRBJ1-5|.|TRBV18
CASSKTGFNQPQHF
TGTGCCAGCTCCAAGACGGGATTCAATCAGCCCCAGCATTTT
>.|TRBJ2-7|few|TRBV5-4
CASSFGTPRGDYEQYF
TGTGCCAGCAGCTTCGGGACACCCCGAGGAGATTACGAGCAGTACTTC
>TRBD1|TRBJ2-3|few|TRBV27
CASSMRQGGKQDTQYF
TGTGCCAGCAGTATGCGACAGGGTGGAAAGCAGGATACGCAGTATTTT
>TRBD1|TRBJ1-4|.|TRBV27
CATQRGRGEKLFF
TGTGCCACTCAGAGGGGGCGTGGGGAAAAACTGTTTTTT